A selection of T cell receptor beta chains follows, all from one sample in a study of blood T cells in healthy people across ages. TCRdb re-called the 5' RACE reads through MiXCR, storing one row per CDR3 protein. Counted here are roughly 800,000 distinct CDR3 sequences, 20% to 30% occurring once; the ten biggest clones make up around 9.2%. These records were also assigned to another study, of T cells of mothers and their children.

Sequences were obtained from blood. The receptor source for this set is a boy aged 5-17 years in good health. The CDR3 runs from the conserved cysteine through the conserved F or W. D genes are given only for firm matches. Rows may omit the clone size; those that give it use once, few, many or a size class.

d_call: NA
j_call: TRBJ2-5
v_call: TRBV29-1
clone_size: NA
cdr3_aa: CSVEVRDEETQYF
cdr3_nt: TGCAGCGTTGAAGTCAGGGATGAGGAGACCCAGTACTTC

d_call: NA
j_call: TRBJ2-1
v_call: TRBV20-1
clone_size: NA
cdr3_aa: CSANYLGPANGQFF
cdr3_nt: TGCAGTGCCAACTACTTAGGGCCGGCCAATGGGCAGTTCTTC

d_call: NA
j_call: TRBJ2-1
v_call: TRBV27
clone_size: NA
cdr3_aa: CASSPQRSSYNEQFF
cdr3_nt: TGTGCCAGCAGTCCCCAACGGAGCTCCTACAATGAGCAGTTCTTC

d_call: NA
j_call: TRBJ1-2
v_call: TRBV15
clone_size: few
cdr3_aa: CATSRDRRVDYGYTF
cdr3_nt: TGTGCCACCAGCAGAGATCGCAGGGTTGACTATGGCTACACCTTC

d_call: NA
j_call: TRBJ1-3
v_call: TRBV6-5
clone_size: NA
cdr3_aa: CASSPAWQAGNTIYF
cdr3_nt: TGTGCCAGCAGTCCCGCATGGCAGGCTGGAAACACCATATATTTT

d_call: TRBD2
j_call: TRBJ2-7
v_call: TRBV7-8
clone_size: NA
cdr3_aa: CASSLGIGLAGYEQYF
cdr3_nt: TGTGCCAGCAGCTTAGGTATAGGACTAGCGGGTTACGAGCAGTACTTC

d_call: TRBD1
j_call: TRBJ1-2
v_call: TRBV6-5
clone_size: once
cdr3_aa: CASSYHGRGRYGYTF
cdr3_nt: TGTGCCAGCAGTTATCATGGCAGGGGGCGTTATGGCTACACCTTC

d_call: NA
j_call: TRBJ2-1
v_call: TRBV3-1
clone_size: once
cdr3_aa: CASTDNNEQFF
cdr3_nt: TGTGCCAGCACCGACAACAATGAGCAGTTCTTC

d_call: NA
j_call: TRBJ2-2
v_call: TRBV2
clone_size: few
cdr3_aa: CASVRRGRAAGELFF
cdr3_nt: TGTGCCAGCGTACGAAGGGGCAGGGCGGCCGGGGAGCTGTTTTTT

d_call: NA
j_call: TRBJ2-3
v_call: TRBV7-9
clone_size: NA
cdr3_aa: CASSLGYSESGRDF
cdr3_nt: TGTGCCAGCAGCTTAGGTTATTCCGAAAGTGGCCGGGATTTT

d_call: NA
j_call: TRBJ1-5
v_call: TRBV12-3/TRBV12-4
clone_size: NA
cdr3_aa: CASSAQNQPQHF
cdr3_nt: TGTGCCAGCAGCGCACAGAATCAGCCCCAGCATTTT

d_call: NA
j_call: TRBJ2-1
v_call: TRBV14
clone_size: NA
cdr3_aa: CASSQDSGYYNEQFF
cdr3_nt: TGTGCCAGCAGCCAAGATAGCGGATACTACAATGAGCAGTTCTTC

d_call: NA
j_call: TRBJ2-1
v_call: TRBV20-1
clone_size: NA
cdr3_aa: CSAAFMTGPSNEQFF
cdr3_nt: TGCAGTGCCGCGTTTATGACCGGACCCTCGAATGAGCAGTTCTTC

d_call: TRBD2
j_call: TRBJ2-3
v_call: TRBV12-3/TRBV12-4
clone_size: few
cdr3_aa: CASSQGLAVTDTQYF
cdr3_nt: TGTGCCAGCAGCCAGGGACTAGCGGTCACAGATACGCAGTATTTT

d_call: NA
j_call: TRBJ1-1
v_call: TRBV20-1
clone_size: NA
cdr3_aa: CSAAKDTEAFF
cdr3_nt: TGCAGTGCCGCGAAGGACACTGAAGCTTTCTTT

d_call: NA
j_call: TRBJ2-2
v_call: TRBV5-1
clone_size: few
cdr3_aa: CASHRDSNTGELFF
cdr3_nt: TGCGCCAGCCACCGGGACTCGAACACCGGGGAGCTGTTTTTT

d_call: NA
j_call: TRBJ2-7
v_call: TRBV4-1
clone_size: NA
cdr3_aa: CASSQEAGFEQYF
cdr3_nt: TGCGCCAGCAGCCAAGAAGCTGGGTTCGAGCAGTACTTC

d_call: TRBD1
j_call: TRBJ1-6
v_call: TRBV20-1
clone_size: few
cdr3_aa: CSAAGQGDSPLHF
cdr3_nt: TGCAGTGCCGCGGGACAGGGCGATTCACCCCTCCACTTT

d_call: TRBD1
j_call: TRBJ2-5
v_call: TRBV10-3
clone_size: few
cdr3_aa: CAISEGGQAKKETQYF
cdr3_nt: TGTGCCATCAGTGAAGGAGGACAGGCCAAGAAAGAGACCCAGTACTTC

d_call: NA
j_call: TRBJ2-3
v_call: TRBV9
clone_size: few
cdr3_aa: CASGGEVDKGTDTQYF
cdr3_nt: TGTGCCAGCGGAGGGGAAGTCGACAAAGGCACAGATACGCAGTATTTT

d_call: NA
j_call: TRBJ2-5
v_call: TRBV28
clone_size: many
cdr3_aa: CASRTSEETQYF
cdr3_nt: TGTGCCAGCAGGACCTCTGAAGAGACCCAGTACTTC

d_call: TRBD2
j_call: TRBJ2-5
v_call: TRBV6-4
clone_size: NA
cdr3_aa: CASIPAGAGGGETQYF
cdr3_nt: TGTGCCAGCATCCCCGCGGGAGCGGGAGGTGGTGAGACCCAGTACTTC

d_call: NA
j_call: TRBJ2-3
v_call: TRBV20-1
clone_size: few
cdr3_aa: CSAKYTDTQYF
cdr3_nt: TGCAGTGCTAAATACACAGATACGCAGTATTTT

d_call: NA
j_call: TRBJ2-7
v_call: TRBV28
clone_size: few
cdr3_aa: CASSFLYGAQETYEQYF
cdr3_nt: TGTGCCAGCAGTTTTTTGTATGGGGCACAGGAGACCTACGAGCAGTACTTC

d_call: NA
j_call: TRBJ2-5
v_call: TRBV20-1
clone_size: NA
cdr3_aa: CSARDPEVLEETQYF
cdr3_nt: TGCAGTGCTAGAGATCCCGAAGTACTAGAAGAGACCCAGTACTTC

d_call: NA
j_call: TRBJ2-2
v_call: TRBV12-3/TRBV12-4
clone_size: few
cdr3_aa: CAANGQGLTGELFF
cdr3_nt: TGTGCCGCAAACGGGCAGGGTTTAACCGGGGAGCTGTTTTTT

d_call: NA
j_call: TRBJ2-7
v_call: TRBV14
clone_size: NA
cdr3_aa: CASSLGTREQYF
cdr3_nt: TGTGCCAGCAGCCTCGGGACTCGAGAGCAGTACTTC

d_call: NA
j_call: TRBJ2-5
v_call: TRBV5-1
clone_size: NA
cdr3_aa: CASSLGREMIGETQYF
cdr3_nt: TGCGCCAGCAGCTTGGGCAGGGAGATGATCGGAGAGACCCAGTACTTC

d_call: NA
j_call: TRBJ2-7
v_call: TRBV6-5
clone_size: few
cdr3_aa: CACSYVAGGITYEQYF
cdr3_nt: TGTGCCTGCAGTTACGTTGCCGGGGGAATAACATACGAGCAGTACTTC

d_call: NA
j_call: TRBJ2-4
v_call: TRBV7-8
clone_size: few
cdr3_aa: CASSPQDLENIQYF
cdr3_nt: TGTGCCAGCAGCCCCCAGGACCTGGAAAACATTCAGTACTTC

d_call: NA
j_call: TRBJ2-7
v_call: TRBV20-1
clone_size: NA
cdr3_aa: CSARDFHSYEQYF
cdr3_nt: TGCAGTGCTAGGGATTTTCACTCCTACGAGCAGTACTTC

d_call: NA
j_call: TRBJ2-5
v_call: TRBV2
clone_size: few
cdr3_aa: CASSDRGRRTQYF
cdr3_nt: TGTGCCAGCAGTGACAGGGGTCGTCGGACCCAGTACTTC

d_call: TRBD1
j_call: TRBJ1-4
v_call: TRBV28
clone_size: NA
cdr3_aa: CASSLPTGEGEKLFF
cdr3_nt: TGTGCCAGCAGTTTGCCGACAGGGGAGGGTGAAAAACTGTTTTTT

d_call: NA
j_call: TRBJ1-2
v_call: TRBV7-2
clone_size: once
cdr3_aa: CASSFEEDKINYGYTF
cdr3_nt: TGTGCCAGCAGCTTCGAAGAGGACAAGATTAACTATGGCTACACCTTC

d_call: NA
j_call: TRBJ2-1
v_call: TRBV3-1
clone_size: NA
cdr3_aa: CASSQETAAPGDEQFF
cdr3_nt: TGTGCCAGCAGCCAAGAGACGGCAGCCCCAGGGGATGAGCAGTTCTTC

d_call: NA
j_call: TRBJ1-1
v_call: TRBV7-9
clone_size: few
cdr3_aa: CASSAWDTEAFF
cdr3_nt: TGTGCCAGCTCAGCTTGGGACACTGAAGCTTTCTTT

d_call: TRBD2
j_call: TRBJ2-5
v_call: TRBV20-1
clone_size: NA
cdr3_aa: CSARRASGAGETQYF
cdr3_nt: TGCAGTGCTAGAAGGGCCAGCGGGGCTGGAGAGACCCAATACTTC

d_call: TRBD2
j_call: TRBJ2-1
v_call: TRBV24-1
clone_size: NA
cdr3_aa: CATSDLRTSGGSSPYNEQFF
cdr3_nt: TGTGCCACCAGTGATCTCAGGACTAGCGGGGGGAGTTCCCCCTACAATGAGCAGTTCTTC

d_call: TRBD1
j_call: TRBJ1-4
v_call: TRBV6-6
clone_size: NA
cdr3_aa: CASSRGGTGGEKLFF
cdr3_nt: TGTGCCAGCAGCCGGGGGGGGACAGGGGGAGAAAAACTGTTTTTT

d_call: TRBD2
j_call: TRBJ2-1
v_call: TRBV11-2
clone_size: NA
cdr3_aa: CASSLAGGALMGEQFF
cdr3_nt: TGTGCCAGCAGCTTAGCGGGGGGGGCGTTAATGGGTGAGCAGTTCTTC

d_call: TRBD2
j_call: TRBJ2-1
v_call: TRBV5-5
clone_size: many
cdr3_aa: CASSPGLAGVYNEQFF
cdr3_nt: TGTGCCAGCAGCCCCGGACTAGCGGGAGTATACAATGAGCAGTTCTTC

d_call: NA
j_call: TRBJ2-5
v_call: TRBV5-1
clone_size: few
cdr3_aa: CASRSPETQYF
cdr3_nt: TGCGCCAGCAGGTCTCCAGAGACCCAGTACTTC

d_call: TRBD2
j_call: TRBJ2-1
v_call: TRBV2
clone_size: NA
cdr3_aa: CASSEARASGRARQFF
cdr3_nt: TGTGCCAGCAGTGAAGCGCGGGCTAGCGGGAGGGCCCGGCAGTTCTTC

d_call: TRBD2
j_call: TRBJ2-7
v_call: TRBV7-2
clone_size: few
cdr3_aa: CASSLDGGRYEQYF
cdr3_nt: TGTGCCAGCAGCTTAGACGGCGGGAGATACGAGCAGTACTTC

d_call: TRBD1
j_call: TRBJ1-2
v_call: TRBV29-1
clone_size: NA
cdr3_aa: CSVDSDRANYGYTF
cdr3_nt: TGCAGTGTCGACTCCGACAGGGCTAACTATGGCTACACCTTC

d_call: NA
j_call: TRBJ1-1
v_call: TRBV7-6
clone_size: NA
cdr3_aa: CASSLDQGTEAFF
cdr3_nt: TGTGCCAGCAGCTTAGATCAGGGGACTGAAGCTTTCTTT

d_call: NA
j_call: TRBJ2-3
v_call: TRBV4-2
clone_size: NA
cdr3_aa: CASSRGARDTDTQYF
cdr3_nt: TGTGCCAGCAGCCGCGGGGCCCGTGACACAGATACGCAGTATTTT

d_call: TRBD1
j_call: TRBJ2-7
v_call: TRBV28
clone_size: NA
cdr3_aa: CASYPGQNYEQYF
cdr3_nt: TGTGCCAGTTACCCGGGACAGAACTACGAGCAGTACTTC

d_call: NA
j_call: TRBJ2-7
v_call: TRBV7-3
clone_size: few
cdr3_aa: CASSTSGGTGEQYF
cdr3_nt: TGTGCCAGCAGCACCTCAGGGGGGACGGGCGAGCAGTACTTC

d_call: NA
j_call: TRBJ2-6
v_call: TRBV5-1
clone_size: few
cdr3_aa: CASSLSRVRGANVLTF
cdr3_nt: TGCGCCAGCAGCTTGAGTAGGGTACGGGGGGCCAACGTCCTGACTTTC

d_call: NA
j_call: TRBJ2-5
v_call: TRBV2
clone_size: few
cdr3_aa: CASSQGLGGLETQYF
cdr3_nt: TGTGCCAGCAGTCAGGGACTGGGTGGATTGGAGACCCAGTACTTC

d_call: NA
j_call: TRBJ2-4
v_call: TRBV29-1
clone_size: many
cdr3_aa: CSVGEGTKNIQYF
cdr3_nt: TGCAGCGTTGGAGAGGGGACCAAAAACATTCAGTACTTC

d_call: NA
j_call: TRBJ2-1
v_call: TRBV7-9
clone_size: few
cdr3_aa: CASSLRGTGIIYNEQFF
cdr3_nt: TGTGCCAGCAGTTTACGGGGGACCGGGATCATCTACAATGAGCAGTTCTTC

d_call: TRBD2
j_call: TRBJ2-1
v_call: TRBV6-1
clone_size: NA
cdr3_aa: CASSESLGTSGRGEQFF
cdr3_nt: TGTGCCAGCAGTGAGTCTCTGGGGACTAGCGGGAGAGGTGAGCAGTTCTTC

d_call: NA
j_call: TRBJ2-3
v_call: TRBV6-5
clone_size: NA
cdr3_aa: CASSYNPTTDTQYF
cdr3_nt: TGTGCCAGCAGCTATAATCCTACCACAGATACGCAGTATTTT

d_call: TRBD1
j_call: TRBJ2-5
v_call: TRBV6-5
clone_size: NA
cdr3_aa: CASSSGQGIGTQYF
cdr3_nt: TGTGCCAGCAGTAGCGGACAGGGGATAGGGACCCAGTACTTC

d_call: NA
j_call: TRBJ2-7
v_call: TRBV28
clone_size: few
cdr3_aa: CASSLFSGYEQYF
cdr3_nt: TGTGCCAGCAGTTTATTTTCTGGCTACGAGCAGTACTTC

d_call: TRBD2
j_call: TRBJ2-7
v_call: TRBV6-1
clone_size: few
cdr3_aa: CASARGGTYEQYF
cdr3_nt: TGTGCCAGCGCCCGCGGGGGGACCTACGAGCAGTACTTC

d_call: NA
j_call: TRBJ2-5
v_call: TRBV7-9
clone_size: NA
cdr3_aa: CASSLRAASIQETQYF
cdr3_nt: TGTGCCAGCAGCTTAAGGGCAGCCAGTATACAAGAGACCCAGTACTTC